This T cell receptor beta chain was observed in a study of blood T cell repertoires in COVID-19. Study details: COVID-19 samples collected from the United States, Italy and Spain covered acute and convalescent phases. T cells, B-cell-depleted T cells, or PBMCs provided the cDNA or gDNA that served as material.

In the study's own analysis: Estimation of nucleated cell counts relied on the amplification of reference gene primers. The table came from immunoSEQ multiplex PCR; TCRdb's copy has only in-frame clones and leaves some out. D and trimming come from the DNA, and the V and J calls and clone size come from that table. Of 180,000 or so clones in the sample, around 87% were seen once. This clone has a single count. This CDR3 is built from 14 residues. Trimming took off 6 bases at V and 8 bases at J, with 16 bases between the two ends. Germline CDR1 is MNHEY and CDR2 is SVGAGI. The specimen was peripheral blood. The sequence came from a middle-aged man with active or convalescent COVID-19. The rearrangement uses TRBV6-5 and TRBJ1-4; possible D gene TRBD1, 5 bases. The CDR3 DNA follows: TGTGCCAGCAGCCCACTGGGTTCAGGGGAAAAACTGTTTTTT. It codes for CASSPLGSGEKLFF.